The clone carrying this TCR beta chain was counted once. Its target is unknown. This entry belongs to a study of CD8 T cells in Susac syndrome. CD8+ and CD4+ T cells were negatively isolated; TEMRA cells were FACS-enriched. Whole-study findings and limits: The authors acknowledged that their TCR sequencing and HLA analysis involved a relatively small number of individuals. CD4+ T cell repertoires in Susac syndrome exhibited no evidence of clonal expansion.

It was with random hexamers that 0.5 to 1 ug RNA was reverse transcribed. Across 54 Vbeta and 13 Jbeta, immunoSEQ multiplex PCR amplified TCR beta CDR3. In TCRdb, the immunoSEQ multiplex PCR reads were re-called with MiXCR into one record per CDR3 protein. The sample records about 120,000 distinct CDR3 sequences, around 96% being singletons. Trimming pared 5 bases from V and 7 bases from J, leaving 26 bases between. Germline assignment: CDR1 MNHEY and CDR2 SVGEGT. The length of the CDR3 is 18 residues. The rearrangement links TRBV6-2 or TRBV6-3 to TRBJ2-2, with D perhaps TRBD2 (6 bases). The sample taken for sequencing was CD4+ T cells from PBMCs. The sequence was collected from a human donor with Susac syndrome. CDR3 amino acids: CASSRNPAPVLAVGELFF. CDR3 DNA sequence: TGTGCCAGCAGTCGCAATCCCGCTCCGGTACTAGCAGTCGGGGAGCTGTTTTTT.